This T cell receptor beta chain originates from a study of blood T cell repertoires in COVID-19. Clones were read by immunoSEQ multiplex PCR, and TCRdb kept only the in-frame ones, dropping some. The sample has approximately 170,000 clones, less than 90% seen once. CDR1 and CDR2 from the germline V gene are SEHNR and FQNEAQ (reference sequence). With 1 base removed from V and 4 bases from J, the gap between germline ends came to 8 bases. The length of the CDR3 is 14 residues. V usage is TRBV7-9 and J usage is TRBJ1-3, with D perhaps TRBD1 (6 bases). The sequencing input was peripheral blood. The sequence came from a man aged 60-69 years with acute or convalescent COVID-19. CDR3 bases: TGTGCCAGCAGCTTAGACAGGGACGGAAACACCATATATTTT. This gives the protein CASSLDRDGNTIYF.